The 16 T cell receptor beta chains listed next were all sequenced from one sample in a study of OX40 agonist ivuxolimab in advanced cancers. The table came from immunoSEQ multiplex PCR; TCRdb's copy has only in-frame clones and leaves some out. This table holds around 79,000 clones, under 95% found once. The sequencing used CD4+ or CD8+ T cells sorted from blood, collected in a trial of the OX40 agonist ivuxolimab. Receptors were obtained from an adult with an advanced solid tumor such as melanoma, head and neck, liver or kidney cancer.

The rearrangement joins TRBV5-1 to TRBJ1-4; D might be TRBD1 (6 bases). Trimming left V 2 bases short and J 2 bases short, with 7 bases between. The CDR3 covers 14 residues. Looked up from germline, CDR1 is SGHRS and CDR2 is YFSETQ. The CDR3 protein is CASSLGGTNEKLFF. Here the CDR3 DNA reads TGCGCCAGCAGCTTAGGGGGGACTAATGAAAAACTGTTTTTT. Supplemented by reference TRBV5-1 and TRBJ1-4, the full variable domain reads KAGVTQTPRYLIKTRGQQVTLSCSPISGHRSVSWYQQTPGQGLQFLFEYFSETQRNKGNFPGRFSGRQFSNSRSEMNVSTLELGDSALYLCASSLGGTNEKLFFGSGTQLSVL.

The rearrangement uses TRBV19 and TRBJ1-2; 9 bases are a match to TRBD1. The J segment lost 6 bases and the V segment lost 3 bases, leaving 11 bases of the junction unmatched. Germline CDR1 reads LNHDA; CDR2 reads SQIVND (reference sequence). The CDR3 loop spans 16 amino acids. CDR3 DNA: TGTGCCAGTAGTATTCCGGGACAGGGATTAGGGCATGGCTACACCTTC. Amino acid sequence: CASSIPGQGLGHGYTF.

V and J are TRBV2 and TRBJ2-5; D not certain. The CDR3 is 17 residues long. Looked up from germline, CDR1 is SNHLY and CDR2 is FYNNEI. The V end lost 0 bases, the J end lost 1 base, and 15 bases lay between the germline ends. CDR3 bases: TGTGCCAGCAGTGAAGCGCTTCAATCGGCAATCCAAGAGACCCAGTACTTC. Translation gives CASSEALQSAIQETQYF.

The chain couples TRBV7-9 to TRBJ1-2; the D gene is possibly TRBD1 (5 bases). CDR3 length: 12 residues. Between the trimmed V and J ends, which lost 0 bases and 8 bases, there was a span of 7 bases. Looked up from germline, CDR1 is SEHNR and CDR2 is FQNEAQ (reference sequence). The CDR3 DNA reads TGTGCCAGCAGCTTAGCAGGGGACGGCTACACCTTC. It is translated as CASSLAGDGYTF.

The rearrangement links TRBV27 to TRBJ2-7; TRBD2 might be the D (5 bases). The CDR3 has 15 residues. The V end was cut by 4 bases, the J end by 6 bases, with 19 bases between. The germline V gene encodes CDR1 MNHEY and CDR2 SMNVEV (reference sequence). The CDR3 nucleotides are TGTGCCAGCAGTTGTTTTTTGACGGAGAGGGTCGAGCAGTACTTC. Translating it yields CASSCFLTERVEQYF.

Concerning this clone itself: A junction end diverges from the germline sequence, so it may reflect a read error. The chain has TRBV7-7 and TRBJ2-4; a weak D match, TRBD2 (5 bases). Germline-derived CDR1 and CDR2 are SSHAT and FNYEAQ (reference sequence). The length of the CDR3 is 15 residues. CDR3 DNA sequence: TGTGCTAGCAGCTTAGCGCATGGCCACGGAAACATTCAGTACTTC. Encoded protein: CASSLAHGHGNIQYF.

The chain combines TRBV10-3 with TRBJ2-5; tentatively, D is TRBD2 (6 bases). Per germline, CDR1 ENHRY and CDR2 SYGVKD. V was pared by 2 bases and J by 4 bases, with 14 bases between. There are 15 residues in the CDR3. The CDR3, as DNA: TGTGCCATCAGTGAGCTCGGCGGGAATGGAGAGACCCAGTACTTC. It is translated as CAISELGGNGETQYF.

The CDR3 is CASSLKGTGGYEQYF. The CDR3 bases are TGTGCCAGCAGCTTAAAGGGGACAGGGGGCTACGAGCAGTACTTC. The chain links TRBV7-3 to TRBJ2-5; 11 positions match TRBD1. The better agreement between TRBJ2-7 and the DNA end casts doubt on the J call. The CDR3 extends over 15 amino acids. CDR1 is SGHTA and CDR2 is FQGTGA in the germline V gene.

V usage is TRBV7-9 and J usage is TRBJ2-1; D is tentatively TRBD1 or TRBD2 (5 bases each). The germline V gene has CDR1 SEHNR and CDR2 FQNEAQ (reference sequence). This CDR3 comprises 18 residues. V was shortened by 5 bases and J by 0 bases, with 20 bases between the two germline ends. The CDR3 nucleotides are TGTGCCAGCAGCGATCGGGACCTGGATTTCTCCTCCTACAATGAGCAGTTCTTC. Translated: CASSDRDLDFSSYNEQFF. The full variable domain, completed using reference TRBV7-9 and TRBJ2-1, is DTGVSQNPRHKITKRGQNVTFRCDPISEHNRLYWYRQTLGQGPEFLTYFQNEAQLEKSRLLSDRFSAERPKGSFSTLEIQRTEQGDSAMYLCASSDRDLDFSSYNEQFFGPGTRLTVL.

The chain uses TRBV5-5 and TRBJ1-2; no clear D gene. Germline values: CDR1 SGHKS, CDR2 YYEKEE (reference sequence). V was cut by 7 bases and J by 0 bases, with 13 bases left in between. This CDR3 comprises 14 residues. CDR3 coding DNA: TGTGCCAGCGGGGTCGGGCATCCTAACTATGGCTACACCTTC. Protein sequence: CASGVGHPNYGYTF.

The chain links TRBV11-3 to TRBJ2-3; D unresolved. Trimming took off 1 base at V and 0 bases at J, with 5 bases between the two ends. This CDR3 is built from 14 residues. The germline CDR1 and CDR2 sequences are SGHNT and YENEEA. The CDR3 is CASSLVASTDTQYF. The DNA of the CDR3 is TGTGCCAGCAGCTTAGTAGCTAGCACAGATACGCAGTATTTT. Full variable domain (missing parts from reference TRBV11-3 and TRBJ2-3): EAGVVQSPRYKIIEKKQPVAFWCNPISGHNTLYWYLQNLGQGPELLIRYENEEAVDDSQLPKDRFSAERLKGVDSTLKIQPAELGDSAVYLCASSLVASTDTQYFGPGTRLTVL.

V is TRBV19 and J is TRBJ1-5, with a weak D call TRBD1 (5 bases). The length of the CDR3 is 15 residues. Trimming stripped 1 base from V and 7 bases from J, with 14 bases between. Germline CDR1 is LNHDA and CDR2 is SQIVND (reference sequence). CDR3 coding DNA: TGTGCCAGTAGTATAGGGGCAGGGAATTCCCAGCCCCAGCATTTT. It specifies CASSIGAGNSQPQHF.

The V and J genes are TRBV9 and TRBJ2-1; unclear D gene. V was pared by 5 bases and J by 7 bases, with 13 bases between. CDR1 and CDR2 from the germline V gene are SGDLS and YYNGEE. The CDR3 is 13 amino acids. CDR3: CASSPFGANEQFF. For the CDR3, the DNA is TGTGCCAGCAGTCCCTTTGGAGCTAATGAGCAGTTCTTC. Full variable domain (outside the CDR3, taken from reference TRBV9 and TRBJ2-1): DSGVTQTPKHLITATGQRVTLRCSPRSGDLSVYWYQQSLDQGLQFLIQYYNGEERAKGNILERFSAQQFPDLHSELNLSSLELGDSALYFCASSPFGANEQFFGPGTRLTVL.

Details on this clone: The junction differs from germline at one of its ends, possibly a read error. V usage is TRBV7-7 and J usage is TRBJ2-2, with a tentative D call TRBD2 (5 bases). The germline gives CDR1 SSHAT, CDR2 FNYEAQ (reference sequence). The CDR3 is 13 amino acids. CDR3 region: CASSLRESGELFF. The CDR3 DNA follows: TGTGCTAGCAGCTTACGGGAATCCGGGGAGCTGTTTTTT.

The chain employs TRBV5-1 and TRBJ1-4; D is unresolved. Germline CDR1 is SGHRS and CDR2 is YFSETQ. CDR3 length: 14 amino acids. Trimming cost V 0 bases and J 8 bases, with 11 bases left between them. Here the CDR3 DNA reads TGCGCCAGCAGCTTGGACGGACTCCTAGAAAAACTGTTTTTT. Residues: CASSLDGLLEKLFF.

This sequence joins TRBV2 and TRBJ1-1; D ambiguous. This CDR3 is 13 amino acids long. Trimming pared 10 bases from V and 1 base from J, leaving 13 bases between. Per the germline V gene, CDR1 is SNHLY and CDR2 is FYNNEI. The CDR3 DNA is TGTGCCACGATGAGACAAACGAACACTGAAGCTTTCTTT. As protein: CATMRQTNTEAFF.